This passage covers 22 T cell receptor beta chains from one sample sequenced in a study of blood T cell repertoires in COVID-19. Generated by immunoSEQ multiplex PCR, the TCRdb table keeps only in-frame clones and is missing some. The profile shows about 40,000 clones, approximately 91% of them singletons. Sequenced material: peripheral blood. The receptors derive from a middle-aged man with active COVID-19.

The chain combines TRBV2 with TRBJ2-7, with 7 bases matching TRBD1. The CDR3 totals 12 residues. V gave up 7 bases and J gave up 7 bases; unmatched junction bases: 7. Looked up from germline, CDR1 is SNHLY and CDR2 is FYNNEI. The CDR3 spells CASTWTGAEQYF. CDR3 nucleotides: TGTGCCAGCACCTGGACAGGAGCGGAGCAGTACTTC.

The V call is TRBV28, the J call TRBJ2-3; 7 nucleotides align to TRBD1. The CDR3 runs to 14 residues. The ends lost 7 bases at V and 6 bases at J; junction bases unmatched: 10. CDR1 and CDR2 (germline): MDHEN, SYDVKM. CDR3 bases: TGTGCCAGCACTAGGACAGGTTGGATGGATACGCAGTATTTT. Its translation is CASTRTGWMDTQYF.

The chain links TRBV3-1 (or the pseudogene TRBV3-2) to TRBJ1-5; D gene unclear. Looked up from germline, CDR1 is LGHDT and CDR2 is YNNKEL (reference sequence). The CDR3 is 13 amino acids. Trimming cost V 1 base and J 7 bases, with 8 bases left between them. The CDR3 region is CASSQGSRQPQHF. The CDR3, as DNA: TGTGCCAGCAGCCAAGGAAGCCGACAGCCCCAGCATTTT.

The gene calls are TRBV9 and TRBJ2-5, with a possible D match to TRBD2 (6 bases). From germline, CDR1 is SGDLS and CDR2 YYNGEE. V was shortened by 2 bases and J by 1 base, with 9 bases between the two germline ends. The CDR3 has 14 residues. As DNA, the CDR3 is TGTGCCAGCAGCGTCGGCGGGACCCAAGAGACCCAGTACTTC. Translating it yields CASSVGGTQETQYF. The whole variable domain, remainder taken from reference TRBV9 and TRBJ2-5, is DSGVTQTPKHLITATGQRVTLRCSPRSGDLSVYWYQQSLDQGLQFLIQYYNGEERAKGNILERFSAQQFPDLHSELNLSSLELGDSALYFCASSVGGTQETQYFGPGTRLLVL.

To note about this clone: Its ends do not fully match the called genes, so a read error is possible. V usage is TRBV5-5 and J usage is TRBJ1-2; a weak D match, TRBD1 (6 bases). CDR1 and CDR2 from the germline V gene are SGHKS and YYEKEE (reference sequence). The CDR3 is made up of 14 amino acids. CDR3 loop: CASSGTGTRSPPSF. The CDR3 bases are TGTGCCAGCAGCGGTACCGGGACACGGTCCCCCCCCTCCTTC.

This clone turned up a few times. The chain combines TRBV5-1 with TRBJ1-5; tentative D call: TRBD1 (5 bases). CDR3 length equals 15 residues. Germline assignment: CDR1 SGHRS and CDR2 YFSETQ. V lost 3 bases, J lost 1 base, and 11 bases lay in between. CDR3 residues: CASSSGGGSNQPQHF. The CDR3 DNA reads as TGCGCCAGCAGCTCCGGCGGGGGAAGCAATCAGCCCCAGCATTTT.

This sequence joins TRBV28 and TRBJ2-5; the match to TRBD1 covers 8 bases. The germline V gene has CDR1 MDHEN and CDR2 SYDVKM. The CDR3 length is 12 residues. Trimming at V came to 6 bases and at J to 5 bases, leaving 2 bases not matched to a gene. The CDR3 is CASSGTGETQYF. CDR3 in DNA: TGTGCCAGCAGCGGGACAGGCGAGACCCAGTACTTC.

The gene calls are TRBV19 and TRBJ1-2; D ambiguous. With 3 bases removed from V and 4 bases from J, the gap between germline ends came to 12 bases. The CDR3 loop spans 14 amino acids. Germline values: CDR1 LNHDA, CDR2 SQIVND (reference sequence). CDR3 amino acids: CASSIGGRSYGYTF. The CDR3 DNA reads TGTGCCAGTAGTATTGGAGGGAGGAGCTATGGCTACACCTTC.

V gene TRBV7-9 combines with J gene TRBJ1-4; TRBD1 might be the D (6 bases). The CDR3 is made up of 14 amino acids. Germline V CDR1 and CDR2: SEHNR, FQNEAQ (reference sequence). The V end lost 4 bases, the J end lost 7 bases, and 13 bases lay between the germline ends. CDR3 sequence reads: CASSSTGSAEKLFF. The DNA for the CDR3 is TGTGCCAGCAGCTCCACAGGGTCGGCTGAAAAACTGTTTTTT.

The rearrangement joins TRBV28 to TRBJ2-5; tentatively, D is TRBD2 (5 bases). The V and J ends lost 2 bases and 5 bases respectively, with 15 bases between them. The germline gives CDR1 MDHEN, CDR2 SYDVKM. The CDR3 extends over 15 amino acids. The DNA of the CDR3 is TGTGCCAGCAGTTTAATCTCGGGATTACGTGAGACCCAGTACTTC. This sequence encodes CASSLISGLRETQYF. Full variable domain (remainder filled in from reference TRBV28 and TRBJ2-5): DVKVTQSSRYLVKRTGEKVFLECVQDMDHENMFWYRQDPGLGLRLIYFSYDVKMKEKGDIPEGYSVSREKKERFSLILESASTNQTSMYLCASSLISGLRETQYFGPGTRLLVL.

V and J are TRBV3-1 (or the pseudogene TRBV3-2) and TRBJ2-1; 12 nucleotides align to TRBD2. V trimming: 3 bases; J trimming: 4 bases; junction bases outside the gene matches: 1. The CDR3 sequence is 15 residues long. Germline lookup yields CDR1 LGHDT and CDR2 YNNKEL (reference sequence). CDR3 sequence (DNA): TGTGCCAGCAGCCATACTAGCGGGAGGTACAATGAGCAGTTCTTC. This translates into CASSHTSGRYNEQFF.

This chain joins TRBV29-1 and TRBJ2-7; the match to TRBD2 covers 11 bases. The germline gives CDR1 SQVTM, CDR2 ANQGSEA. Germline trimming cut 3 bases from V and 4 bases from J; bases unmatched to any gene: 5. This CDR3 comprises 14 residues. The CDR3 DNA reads TGCAGCGTTGATCGACTAGCGGGATCTTACGAGCAGTACTTC. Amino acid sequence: CSVDRLAGSYEQYF.

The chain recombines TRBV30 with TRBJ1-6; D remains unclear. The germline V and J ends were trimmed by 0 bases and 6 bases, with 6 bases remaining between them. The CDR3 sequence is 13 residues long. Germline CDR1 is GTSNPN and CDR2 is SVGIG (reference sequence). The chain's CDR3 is CAWSVRGNSPLHF. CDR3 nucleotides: TGTGCCTGGAGTGTGCGGGGTAATTCACCCCTCCACTTT.

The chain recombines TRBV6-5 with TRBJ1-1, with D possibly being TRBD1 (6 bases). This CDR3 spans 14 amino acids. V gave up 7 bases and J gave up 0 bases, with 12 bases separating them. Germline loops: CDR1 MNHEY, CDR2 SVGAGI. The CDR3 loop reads CASTPGGLNTEAFF. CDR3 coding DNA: TGTGCCAGCACCCCGGGGGGGCTGAACACTGAAGCTTTCTTT.

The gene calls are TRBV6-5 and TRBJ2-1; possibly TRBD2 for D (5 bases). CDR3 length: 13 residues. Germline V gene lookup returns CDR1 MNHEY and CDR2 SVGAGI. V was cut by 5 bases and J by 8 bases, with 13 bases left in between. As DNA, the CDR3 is TGTGCCAGCAGTCCGACTAATCCGTATGAGCAGTTCTTC. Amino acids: CASSPTNPYEQFF.

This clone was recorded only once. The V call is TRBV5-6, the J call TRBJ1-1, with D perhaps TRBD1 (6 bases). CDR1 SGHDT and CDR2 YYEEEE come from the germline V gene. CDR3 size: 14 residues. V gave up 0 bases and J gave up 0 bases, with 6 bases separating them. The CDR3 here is CASSLGGLNTEAFF. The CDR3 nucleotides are TGTGCCAGCAGCTTGGGGGGGCTGAACACTGAAGCTTTCTTT.

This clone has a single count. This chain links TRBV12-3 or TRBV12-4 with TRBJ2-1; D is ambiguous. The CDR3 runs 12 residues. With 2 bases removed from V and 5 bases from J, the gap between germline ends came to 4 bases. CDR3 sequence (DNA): TGTGCCAGCAGTTTAAGCCACAATGAGCAGTTCTTC. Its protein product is CASSLSHNEQFF.

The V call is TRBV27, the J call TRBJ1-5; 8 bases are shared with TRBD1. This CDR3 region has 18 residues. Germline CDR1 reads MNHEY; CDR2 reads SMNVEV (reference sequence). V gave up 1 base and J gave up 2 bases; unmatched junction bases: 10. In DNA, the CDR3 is TGTGCCAGCAGTTTATTAGCCTCAGGGGGCGCAGGCAATCAGCCCCAGCATTTT. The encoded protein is CASSLLASGGAGNQPQHF.

This CDR3 is CASSPSFRGHSEAFF. CDR3 in DNA: TGTGCCAGCTCACCAAGCTTCAGGGGGCATTCTGAAGCTTTCTTT. The V and J genes are TRBV18 and TRBJ1-1; 8 nucleotides agree with TRBD1. The trim removed 2 bases at V and 6 bases at J, leaving 8 bases unmatched. Per germline, CDR1 KGHSH and CDR2 LQKENI. This CDR3 is 15 amino acids long.

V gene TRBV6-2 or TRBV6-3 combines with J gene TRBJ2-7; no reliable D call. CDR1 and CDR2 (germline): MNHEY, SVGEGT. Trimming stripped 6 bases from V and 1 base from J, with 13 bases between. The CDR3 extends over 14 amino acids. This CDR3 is CASSVDIKSYEQYF. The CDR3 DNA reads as TGTGCCAGCAGCGTAGACATAAAATCCTACGAGCAGTACTTC.

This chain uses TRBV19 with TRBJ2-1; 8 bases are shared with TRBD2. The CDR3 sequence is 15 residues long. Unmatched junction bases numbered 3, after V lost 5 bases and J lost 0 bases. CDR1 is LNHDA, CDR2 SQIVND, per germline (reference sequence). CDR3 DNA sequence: TGTGCCAGTAGTGGGCTAGCGGGCTCCTACAATGAGCAGTTCTTC. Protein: CASSGLAGSYNEQFF.

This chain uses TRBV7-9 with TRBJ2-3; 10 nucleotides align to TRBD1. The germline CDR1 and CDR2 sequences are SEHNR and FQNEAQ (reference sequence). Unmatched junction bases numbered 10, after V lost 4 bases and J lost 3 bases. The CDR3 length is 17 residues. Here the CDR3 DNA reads TGTGCCAGCAGCTCCCCCTGTCGGACAGGGGGGACAGATACGCAGTATTTT. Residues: CASSSPCRTGGTDTQYF.